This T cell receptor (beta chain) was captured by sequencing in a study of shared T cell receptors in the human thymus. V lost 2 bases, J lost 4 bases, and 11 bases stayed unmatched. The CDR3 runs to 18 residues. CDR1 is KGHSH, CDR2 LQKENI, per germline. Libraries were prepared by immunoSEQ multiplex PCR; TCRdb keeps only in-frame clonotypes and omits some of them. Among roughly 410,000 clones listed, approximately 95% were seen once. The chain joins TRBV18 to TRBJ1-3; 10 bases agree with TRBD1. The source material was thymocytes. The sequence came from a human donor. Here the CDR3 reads CASSPGIPGTGVGNTIYF. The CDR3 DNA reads TGTGCCAGCTCACCAGGGATCCCCGGGACAGGGGTAGGAAACACCATATATTTT. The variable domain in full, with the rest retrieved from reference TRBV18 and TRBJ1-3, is NAGVMQNPRHLVRRRGQEARLRCSPMKGHSHVYWYRQLPEEGLKFMVYLQKENIIDESGMPKERFSAEFPKEGPSILRIQQVVRGDSAAYFCASSPGIPGTGVGNTIYFGEGSWLTVV.